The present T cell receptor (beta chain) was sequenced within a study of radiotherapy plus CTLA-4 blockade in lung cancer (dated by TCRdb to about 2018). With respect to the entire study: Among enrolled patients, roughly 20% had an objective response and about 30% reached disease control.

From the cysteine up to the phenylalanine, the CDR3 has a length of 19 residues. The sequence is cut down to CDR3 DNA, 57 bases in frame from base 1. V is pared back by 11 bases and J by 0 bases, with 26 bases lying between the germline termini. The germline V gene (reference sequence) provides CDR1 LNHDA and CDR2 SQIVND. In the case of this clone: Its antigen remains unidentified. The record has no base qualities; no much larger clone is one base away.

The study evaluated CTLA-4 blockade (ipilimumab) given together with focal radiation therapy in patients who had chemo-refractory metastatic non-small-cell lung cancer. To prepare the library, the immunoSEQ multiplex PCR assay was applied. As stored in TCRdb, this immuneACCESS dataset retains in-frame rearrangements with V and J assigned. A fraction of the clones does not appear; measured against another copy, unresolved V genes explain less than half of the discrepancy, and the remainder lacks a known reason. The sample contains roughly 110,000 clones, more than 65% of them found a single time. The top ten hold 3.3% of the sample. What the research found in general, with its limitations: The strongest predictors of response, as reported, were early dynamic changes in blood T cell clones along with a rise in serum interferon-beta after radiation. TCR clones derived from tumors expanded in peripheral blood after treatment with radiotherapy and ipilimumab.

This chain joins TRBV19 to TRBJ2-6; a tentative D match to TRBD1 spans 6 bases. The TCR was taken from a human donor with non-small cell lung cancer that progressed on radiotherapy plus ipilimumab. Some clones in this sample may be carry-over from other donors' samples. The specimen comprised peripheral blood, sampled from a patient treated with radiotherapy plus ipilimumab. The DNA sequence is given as TGTGCCTCAAGCCCTCGGTGGGGGCAGCCAGGCTCTGGGGCCAACGTCCTGACTTTC. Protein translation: CASSPRWGQPGSGANVLTF. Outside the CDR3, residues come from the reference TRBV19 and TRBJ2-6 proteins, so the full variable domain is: DGGITQSPKYLFRKEGQNVTLSCEQNLNHDAMYWYRQDPGQGLRLIYYSQIVNDFQKGDIAEGYSVSREKKESFPLTVTSAQKNPTAFYLCASSPRWGQPGSGANVLTFGAGSRLTVL.